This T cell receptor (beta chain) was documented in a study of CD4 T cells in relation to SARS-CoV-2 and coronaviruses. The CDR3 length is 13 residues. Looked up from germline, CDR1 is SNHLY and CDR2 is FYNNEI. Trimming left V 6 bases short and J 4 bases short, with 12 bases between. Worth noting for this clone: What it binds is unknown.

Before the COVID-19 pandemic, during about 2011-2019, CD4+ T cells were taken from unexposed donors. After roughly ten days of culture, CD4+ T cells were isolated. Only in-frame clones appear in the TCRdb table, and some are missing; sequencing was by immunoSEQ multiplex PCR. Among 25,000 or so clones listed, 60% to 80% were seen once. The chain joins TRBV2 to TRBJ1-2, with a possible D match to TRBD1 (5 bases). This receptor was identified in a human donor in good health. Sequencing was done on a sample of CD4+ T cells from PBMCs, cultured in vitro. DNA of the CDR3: TGTGCCAGCAGGAATTCAGGGTCCTATGGCTACACCTTC. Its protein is CASRNSGSYGYTF.